The 26 T cell receptor beta chains in this list originate from one sample, sequenced in a study of T cells after yellow fever vaccination. TCRdb reprocessed the 5' RACE reads via MiXCR and lists one record per CDR3 protein. The table shows some 99,000 distinct CDR3 sequences, with approximately 6.3% occurring only once. The starting material was CD8+ T cells sorted from PBMCs, obtained 10 days after the yellow fever booster vaccination. These TCRs come from a man between 18 and 35 years old who received the YFV17D yellow fever vaccine.

This clonotype was seen only a few times. The V and J genes are TRBV4-1 and TRBJ2-3, with D tentatively TRBD1 or TRBD2 (5 bases each). The CDR3 has 17 residues. Germline assignment: CDR1 MGHRA and CDR2 YSYEKL. The germline V and J ends were trimmed by 4 bases and 0 bases, with 17 bases remaining between them. The CDR3 DNA follows: TGCGCCAGCAGCCTATCCACCCAGGGAGCTAGCACAGATACGCAGTATTTT. It translates to CASSLSTQGASTDTQYF.

This clonotype showed up many times. Here the CDR3 DNA reads TGTGCCAGCAGCTTCTTGGACAGCGCTAACTATGGCTACACCTTC. Amino acids: CASSFLDSANYGYTF. The V gene is TRBV7-9, the J gene TRBJ1-2, with D possibly TRBD1 on 6 matching bases. CDR1 and CDR2 (germline): SEHNR, FQNEAQ (reference sequence). The length of the CDR3 is 15 residues. V lost 3 bases and J 0 bases, leaving 11 bases between the germline ends.

This clonotype was recorded many times. This chain uses TRBV4-1 with TRBJ2-1; either TRBD1 or TRBD2 may fit D (5 bases each). CDR1 is MGHRA, CDR2 YSYEKL, per germline. The CDR3 length is 13 residues. The germline V and J ends were trimmed by 1 base and 10 bases, with 11 bases remaining between them. The CDR3 sequence is CASSQVIRDEQFF. DNA of the CDR3: TGCGCCAGCAGCCAAGTCATACGGGACGAGCAGTTCTTC.

This clonotype was counted a few times. V is TRBV7-9 and J is TRBJ2-5, with 12 nucleotides matching TRBD1. The CDR3 is 17 amino acids. CDR1 is SEHNR, CDR2 FQNEAQ, per germline (reference sequence). Trimming took 2 bases from V and 5 from J; bases not matched to a gene: 9. The CDR3 bases are TGTGCCAGCAGCTTAATTCGGAGGGACAGGGGGCTTGAGACCCAGTACTTC. It encodes CASSLIRRDRGLETQYF.

CDR3 bases: TGTGCCAGCAGCTCGACAGCCTCCTACGAGCAGTACTTC. This sequence encodes CASSSTASYEQYF. This chain joins TRBV11-1 and TRBJ2-7; maybe TRBD1 (5 bases). Trimming removed 4 bases from V and 0 bases from J, with 7 bases in between. Per germline, CDR1 SGHAT and CDR2 FQDESV (reference sequence). CDR3 length equals 13 residues.

This chain connects TRBV12-3 or TRBV12-4 to TRBJ2-7; TRBD1 or TRBD2 may be the D gene (7 bases each). V dropped 5 bases and J dropped 3 bases, with 23 bases sitting between them. There are 17 residues in the CDR3. CDR3 nucleotides: TGTGCCAGCAGTCCGATATTGTCCAGGGGGGGAAGCTACGAGCAGTACTTC. Its protein product is CASSPILSRGGSYEQYF.

This clonotype came up many times. The CDR3 bases are TGTGCCTGGTCCCGGGACAACAATGAGCAGTTCTTC. Translated, it gives CAWSRDNNEQFF. This chain connects TRBV30 to TRBJ2-1, with D tentatively TRBD1 (6 bases). Looked up from germline, CDR1 is GTSNPN and CDR2 is SVGIG (reference sequence). There are 12 residues in the CDR3. Trimming shortened V by 5 bases and J by 5 bases, and 10 bases separated the two germline ends.

In its sample, this clonotype was seen many times. The V gene is TRBV21-1, the J gene TRBJ2-7; the DNA was not used to check the table's D call, TRBD1. TRBV21-1 is designated a pseudogene. The CDR3 length is 13 residues. The CDR3 coding sequence is TGTGCCAGCAGCACGTGGGGGTCGTGCGAGCAGTACGTC. Translating it yields CASSTWGSCEQYV.

V usage is TRBV7-9 and J usage is TRBJ2-7; a weak D match, TRBD1 (7 bases). Trimming pared 3 bases from V and 5 bases from J, leaving 14 bases between. CDR1 is SEHNR, CDR2 FQNEAQ, per germline (reference sequence). The CDR3 totals 14 residues. CDR3 sequence (DNA): TGTGCCAGCAGCTTCTGGCAGGGGGGTAACGAGCAGTACTTC. Amino acid sequence: CASSFWQGGNEQYF.

This clonotype was counted ten times or more. The gene calls are TRBV6-2 or TRBV6-3 and TRBJ2-7; 9 bases match TRBD1. Trimming cost V 5 bases and J 6 bases; bases outside gene matches: 14. Germline lookup yields CDR1 MNHEY and CDR2 SVGEGT. CDR3 size: 16 residues. The DNA of the CDR3 is TGTGCCAGCAGTCTGAAGCCGGGACAGGGCTTTGTCGAGCAGTACGTC. This encodes CASSLKPGQGFVEQYV.

The J gene is TRBJ1-1, the V gene TRBV7-9; 7 nucleotides match TRBD1. This CDR3 is built from 16 residues. Unmatched junction bases numbered 14, after V lost 5 bases and J lost 5 bases. Germline V CDR1 and CDR2: SEHNR, FQNEAQ (reference sequence). In DNA form, the CDR3 reads TGTGCCAGCAGCATTCGCCGAAGACAGGGACTAACTGAAGCTTTCTTT. Encoded protein: CASSIRRRQGLTEAFF.

The chain links TRBV7-9 to TRBJ1-2; 8 positions agree with TRBD1. Germline CDR1 and CDR2: SEHNR and FQNEAQ (reference sequence). This CDR3 spans 13 amino acids. The V and J ends lost 8 bases and 4 bases, in that order; junction bases with no gene match: 6. The CDR3 reads CASSRQGLYGYTF. CDR3 nucleotide sequence: TGTGCCAGCTCCCGACAGGGGCTCTATGGCTACACCTTC.

V gene TRBV19 combines with J gene TRBJ2-5, with TRBD2 identical over 10 bases. The CDR3 loop spans 15 amino acids. The germline V gene encodes CDR1 LNHDA and CDR2 SQIVND (reference sequence). J was trimmed by 4 bases and V by 9 bases; bases with no gene match: 11. The CDR3 here is CASRPGLASRETQYF. CDR3 nucleotide sequence: TGTGCCAGCCGCCCGGGACTAGCGTCGCGAGAGACCCAGTACTTC.

The chain recombines TRBV7-6 with TRBJ2-1, with TRBD2 matching over 7 bases. Germline CDR1 SGHVS, CDR2 FNYEAQ. The junction had 2 bases not matched to a gene; V was cut back by 5 bases and J by 10 bases. This CDR3 is built from 11 residues. CDR3 nucleotide sequence: TGTGCCAGCAGCGCAGCGGGAGAGCAGTTCTTC. As protein: CASSAAGEQFF.

This clonotype was counted a few times. CDR3 nucleotides: TGTGCCAGCAGCTTATCTCACGAGCAGTACTTC. It is translated as CASSLSHEQYF. The J gene is TRBJ2-7, the V gene TRBV5-4, with D unresolved. The length of the CDR3 is 11 residues. Trimming left V 2 bases short and J 5 bases short, with 5 bases between. Germline V gene data show CDR1 as SGHNT and CDR2 as YYREEE (reference sequence).

This clonotype was recorded many times. The chain couples TRBV4-3 to TRBJ2-7; 10 nucleotides line up with TRBD1. The CDR3 is made up of 15 amino acids. Germline lookup yields CDR1 LGHNA and CDR2 YSLEER. V shed 4 bases, J shed 3 bases, and the junction held 6 bases outside the gene matches. The CDR3 protein is CASSRGTGEFYEQYF. CDR3 DNA: TGCGCCAGCAGCCGGGGGACAGGGGAGTTCTACGAGCAGTACTTC.

Note on this clonotype: Germline is not matched at one junction end, which may reflect a read error. CDR3 nucleotide sequence: TGCGCCAGCAGCCAAGATGCAGGGGGCGGGTACACCGGGGAGCCGTTTTTT. This sequence encodes CASSQDAGGGYTGEPFF. This chain joins TRBV4-3 and TRBJ2-2, with 8 bases that match TRBD1. There are 17 residues in the CDR3. The germline V gene encodes CDR1 LGHNA and CDR2 YSLEER.

This clonotype was detected many times. This rearrangement joins TRBV12-3 or TRBV12-4 to TRBJ2-5; D gene ambiguous. Trimming removed 6 bases at V and 5 bases at J, with 10 bases between. The length of the CDR3 is 12 residues. CDR3 DNA sequence: TGTGCCAGCAGGAAAAACGGGGAGACCCAGTACTTC. This codes for CASRKNGETQYF.

In its sample, this clonotype was seen a few times. The chain joins TRBV7-3 to TRBJ1-3; perhaps TRBD1 as D (5 bases). Germline V gene sequence: CDR1 SGHTA, CDR2 FQGTGA. Trimming removed 3 bases from V and 0 bases from J, with 9 bases in between. This CDR3 has 15 residues. DNA of the CDR3: TGTGCCAGCAGCTTGGACACGGGCTCTGGAAACACCATATATTTT. This codes for CASSLDTGSGNTIYF.

The chain uses TRBV5-1 and TRBJ1-1; D is unclear. The germline gives CDR1 SGHRS, CDR2 YFSETQ. This CDR3 region has 14 residues. V was clipped by 4 bases and J by 1 base, with 11 bases between them. CDR3 in amino acids: CASSVTHPNTEAFF. For the CDR3, the DNA is TGCGCCAGCAGCGTTACACACCCGAACACTGAAGCTTTCTTT.

The table lists this clonotype with a few counts. This chain joins TRBV5-6 and TRBJ1-1; no definite D call. The CDR3 runs 11 residues. V gave up 2 bases and J gave up 5 bases, with 4 bases separating them. Germline values: CDR1 SGHDT, CDR2 YYEEEE. CDR3 loop: CASSFQTEAFF. As DNA, the CDR3 is TGTGCCAGCAGCTTTCAGACTGAAGCTTTCTTT.

This chain connects TRBV10-3 to TRBJ2-5, with 9 bases identical to TRBD1. V lost 0 bases to trimming and J lost 5 bases; unmatched junction nucleotides: 7. The CDR3 is 16 residues long. Germline V gene lookup returns CDR1 ENHRY and CDR2 SYGVKD. CDR3 region: CAISESGQGTLETQYF. The CDR3 DNA reads as TGTGCCATCAGTGAGTCGGGACAGGGAACTCTCGAGACCCAGTACTTC.

Only a few counts were recorded for this clonotype. The gene calls are TRBV29-1 and TRBJ2-1; no clear D. Germline values: CDR1 SQVTM, CDR2 ANQGSEA. This CDR3 has 12 amino acids. The V and J ends lost 3 bases and 5 bases respectively, with 8 bases between them. The CDR3 DNA reads TGCAGCGTTGAGGGTTTCGACAATGAGCAGTTCTTC. Translated, it gives CSVEGFDNEQFF.

This clonotype was seen more than once but under ten times. The chain carries TRBV7-2 and TRBJ1-2; tentative D call: TRBD1 (6 bases). Trimming cost V 4 bases and J 6 bases, with 12 bases left between them. CDR1 is SGHTA and CDR2 is FQGNSA in the germline V gene. The CDR3 extends over 13 amino acids. CDR3 amino acids: CASSWGGLDGYTF. The DNA for the CDR3 is TGTGCCAGCAGCTGGGGGGGGCTTGATGGCTACACCTTC.

At least ten counts were recorded for this clonotype. V and J are TRBV27 and TRBJ2-1; possible D gene TRBD2, 5 bases. Germline CDR1 reads MNHEY; CDR2 reads SMNVEV (reference sequence). Trimming removed 1 base from V and 10 bases from J, with 20 bases in between. The CDR3 sequence is 16 residues long. The CDR3 coding sequence is TGTGCCAGCAGTTTATTTACTTCCTCCGCGAGAGGGGAGCAGTTCTTC. Its protein product is CASSLFTSSARGEQFF.

This clonotype came up a few times. CDR3 sequence reads: CASSLGGGATEAFF. DNA of the CDR3: TGTGCCAGCAGCTTAGGAGGTGGGGCCACTGAAGCTTTCTTT. The J gene is TRBJ1-1, the V gene TRBV7-2; a possible D gene is TRBD1 (5 bases). The CDR3 runs 14 residues. CDR1 is SGHTA and CDR2 is FQGNSA in the germline V gene. The V end lost 1 base, the J end lost 4 bases, and 10 bases lay between the germline ends.